Listed here are 8 T cell receptor beta chains from one sample, sequenced in a study of blood T cell repertoires in COVID-19. Profiled with immunoSEQ multiplex PCR; TCRdb holds only in-frame clones, not every one. This table holds 140,000 to 150,000 clones, approximately 88% found once. The sequenced material came from PBMCs or T cells enriched from blood (not recorded which). The receptors were gathered from a young woman with acute COVID-19.

The chain links TRBV28 to TRBJ1-4, with 9 bases lining up with TRBD1. This CDR3 region has 15 residues. The junction had 6 bases not matched to a gene; V was cut back by 5 bases and J by 5 bases. The V gene's germline CDR1 is MDHEN and CDR2 SYDVKM. Written as DNA, the CDR3 is TGTGCCAGCAGTCCTCCACAGGGGGCAAATGAAAAACTGTTTTTT. Its protein product is CASSPPQGANEKLFF. Based on the CDR3 plus reference TRBV28 and TRBJ1-4, the full variable domain is DVKVTQSSRYLVKRTGEKVFLECVQDMDHENMFWYRQDPGLGLRLIYFSYDVKMKEKGDIPEGYSVSREKKERFSLILESASTNQTSMYLCASSPPQGANEKLFFGSGTQLSVL.

Only a few counts were recorded for this clone. The chain combines TRBV11-2 with TRBJ2-5, with D perhaps TRBD2 (6 bases). V lost 7 bases and J 4 bases, leaving 19 bases between the germline ends. The CDR3 is 15 amino acids. The germline gives CDR1 SGHAT, CDR2 FQNNGV. This CDR3 reads CASKFTLAFGETQYF. In DNA form, the CDR3 reads TGTGCCAGCAAATTTACACTAGCTTTCGGAGAGACCCAGTACTTC.

CDR3 amino acids: CASSLDLAGGPNEQYF. The CDR3 DNA reads TGTGCCAGCAGCTTAGATCTAGCGGGAGGCCCCAACGAGCAGTACTTC. The chain links TRBV7-2 to TRBJ2-7, with 11 bases lining up with TRBD2. This CDR3 comprises 16 residues. Germline V gives CDR1 SGHTA, CDR2 FQGNSA. The junction had 7 bases not matched to a gene; V was cut back by 1 base and J by 5 bases.

The chain carries TRBV7-8 and TRBJ2-2; 8 bases are shared with TRBD2. Trimming took 5 bases from V and 6 from J; bases not matched to a gene: 8. This CDR3 is built from 15 residues. The germline gives CDR1 SGHVS, CDR2 FQNEAQ. As DNA, the CDR3 is TGTGCCAGCAGCCAACCTAGCGGGCGGGCCGGGGAGCTGTTTTTT. This codes for CASSQPSGRAGELFF.

Here the CDR3 reads CASSPTGTGDQPQHF. The DNA of the CDR3 is TGTGCCAGCTCACCAACCGGGACAGGGGATCAGCCCCAGCATTTT. The chain carries TRBV18 and TRBJ1-5, with TRBD1 matching 10 bases. J was trimmed by 5 bases and V by 2 bases; bases with no gene match: 3. The CDR3 is 15 residues long. Germline V gives CDR1 KGHSH, CDR2 LQKENI.

This chain uses TRBV28 with TRBJ1-2; 7 bases agree with TRBD1. The length of the CDR3 is 20 residues. Germline values: CDR1 MDHEN, CDR2 SYDVKM. The J segment lost 0 bases and the V segment lost 6 bases, leaving 22 bases of the junction unmatched. CDR3 in DNA: TGTGCCAGCAGCCCCGTTCTCGCTGACAGGGCAGGGGGAGCTAACTATGGCTACACCTTC. This gives the protein CASSPVLADRAGGANYGYTF.

With regard to this clone: The DNA is left out, because the CDR3 cannot be placed on it with certainty; the CDR3 is given as TCRdb lists it. The rearrangement links TRBV19 to TRBJ1-2; TRBD1 reflects the table's D call only, with no check against the DNA. CDR1 and CDR2 from the germline V gene are LNHDA and SQIVND (reference sequence). Both ends counted, the CDR3 spans 15 residues. The CDR3 is CASTSDRGLGYGYTF.

This clone was recorded a few times. CDR3 protein: CASSFGGGYTF. The CDR3 DNA is TGTGCCAGCAGCTTCGGGGGTGGCTACACCTTC. The chain is built from TRBV3-1 (or the pseudogene TRBV3-2) and TRBJ1-2, with D perhaps TRBD1 (5 bases). The germline CDR1 and CDR2 sequences are LGHDT and YNNKEL (reference sequence). The ends were cut back, 5 bases at V and 7 bases at J, with 8 bases in the middle. This CDR3 spans 11 amino acids.